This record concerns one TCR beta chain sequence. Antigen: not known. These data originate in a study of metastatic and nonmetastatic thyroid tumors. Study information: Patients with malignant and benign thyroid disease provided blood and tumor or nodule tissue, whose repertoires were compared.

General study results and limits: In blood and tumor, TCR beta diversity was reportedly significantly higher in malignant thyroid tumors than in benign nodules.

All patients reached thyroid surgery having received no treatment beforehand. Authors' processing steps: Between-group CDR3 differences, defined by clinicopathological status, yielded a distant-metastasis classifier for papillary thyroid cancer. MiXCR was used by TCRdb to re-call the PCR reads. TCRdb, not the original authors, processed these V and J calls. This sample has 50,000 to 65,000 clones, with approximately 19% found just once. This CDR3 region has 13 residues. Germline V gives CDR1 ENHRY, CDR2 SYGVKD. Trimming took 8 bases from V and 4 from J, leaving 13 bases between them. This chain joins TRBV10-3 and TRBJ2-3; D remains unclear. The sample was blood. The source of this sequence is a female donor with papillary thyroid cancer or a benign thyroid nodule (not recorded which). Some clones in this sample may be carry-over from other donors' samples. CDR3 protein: CAIQSDRADTQYF. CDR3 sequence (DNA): TGTGCCATCCAGTCGGACCGCGCAGATACGCAGTATTTT.